These T cell receptor beta chains were read from a single sample in a study of radiotherapy plus CTLA-4 blockade in lung cancer. The method was immunoSEQ multiplex PCR; TCRdb's version includes in-frame clones alone and lacks a portion of them. The sample has tens of thousands of clones, under 85% seen once. Sequencing was performed on peripheral blood, taken from a patient treated with radiotherapy plus ipilimumab. These receptors were taken from a human donor with non-small cell lung cancer that progressed on radiotherapy plus ipilimumab. CDR3s leave out the opening cysteine and the closing phenylalanine or tryptophan. The D gene is left open where the match is weak.

length | D | V | CDR3
12 | - | TRBV6-4 | ASSPYEGNYGYT
11 | - | TRBV19 | ASNPALNTEAF
14 | - | TRBV28 | ASSLTGLPLSYEQY
11 | - | TRBV2 | ASIKTLYNEQF
17 | TRBD1 | TRBV4-2 | ASSQGQGTGGSGANVLT
10 | - | TRBV28 | ASSGDRQGQF
13 | - | TRBV7-3 | ASSLGGGNDYGYT
13 | - | TRBV28 | ASTTWRGLNTEAF
14 | TRBD2 | TRBV7-2 | ASSLGLAGIPYEQY
12 | - | TRBV10-3 | AIRRGLSGNTIY
15 | TRBD1 | TRBV18 | ASSPPRGQTSNTEAF
13 | TRBD1 | TRBV6-1 | ASSAAGQFNQPQH
10 | - | TRBV5-6 | ASSFNNQPQH
10 | TRBD2 | TRBV2 | ASSERENEQF
11 | - | TRBV5-1 | ASSLTSDYEQY
12 | - | TRBV4-1 | ASSGGNSYNEQF
11 | - | TRBV2 | ASSSSQESEQY
13 | - | TRBV15 | ATSAERAGEGELF
8 | - | TRBV20-1 | SAFLGTQY
12 | - | TRBV28 | ASSSEGKDQPQH
11 | TRBD2 | TRBV9 | ASSSGSNNEQF
13 | TRBD1 | TRBV9 | ASSPTRQGYNEQY
12 | - | TRBV5-6 | ASTLGGPNEKLF
13 | - | TRBV25-1 | ASSEEGSSYNEQF
13 | TRBD2 | TRBV19 | ASSIVAGGPYEQY
14 | - | TRBV9 | ASSPRDTGGGDTIY
9 | - | TRBV5-1 | ASSFQETQY
16 | TRBD2 | TRBV27 | ASTPWGGAGPNTGELF
12 | TRBD1 | TRBV28 | ASSSDRGAYEQY
13 | TRBD1 | TRBV2 | ASRSQGAPGNTIY